This TCR beta chain is from a study of CXCR3-negative and CXCR3-positive naive CD8 T cells. Study results and caveats: Against CXCR3-negative naive cells, CXCR3-positive naive cells showed more hydrophobic TRB CDR3s.

UMI-labeled TRB cDNA libraries were prepared by 5' RACE. No DNA is given; TCRdb re-called the 5' RACE reads and lists each CDR3 protein once. The listing records about 63,000 distinct CDR3 sequences. For this clonotype: What it binds is unknown.

The receptor comes from a human donor in good health. Some clones in this sample may be carry-over from other donors' samples. Sequenced material: naive CXCR3+ CD8+ T cells from blood. Subset reported: CD45RO-CCR7+CD27+CD95- naive CD8+ T cells expressing CXCR3 (TNR3+).

The CDR3 loop reads CASSPPAGPYGYTF. This chain connects TRBV18 to TRBJ1-2. The CDR3 length is 14 residues. The germline V gene encodes CDR1 KGHSH and CDR2 LQKENI.